This T cell receptor beta chain appears in the sequencing data of a study of shared clonotypes between healthy human individuals. Study-wide points: Enrolling few donors narrowed the genetic and exposure-history diversity that was represented.

About this clone: Its cognate antigen is unknown.

Genomic DNA for unsorted samples was obtained from some 100 million PBMCs. CDR1 is SGHVS, CDR2 FNYEAQ, per germline. V dropped 3 bases and J dropped 2 bases, with 5 bases sitting between them. The CDR3 loop spans 12 amino acids. The assay was immunoSEQ multiplex PCR, and TCRdb's table has in-frame clones only and misses some. The repertoire holds about 480,000 clones, with approximately 79% as singletons. V and J are TRBV7-6 and TRBJ2-7; D unresolved. The sample comprised PBMCs. This clonotype originated in a woman between 35 and 50 years old in good health. Some clones in this sample may be carry-over from other donors' samples. CDR3 region: CASSLSPYEQYF. CDR3 DNA sequence: TGTGCCAGCAGCTTGTCCCCCTACGAGCAGTACTTC. Using reference TRBV7-6 and TRBJ2-7 for the parts outside the CDR3, the full variable domain is GAGVSQSPRYKVTKRGQDVALRCDPISGHVSLYWYRQALGQGPEFLTYFNYEAQQDKSGLPNDRFSAERPEGSISTLTIQRTEQRDSAMYRCASSLSPYEQYFGPGTRLTVT.